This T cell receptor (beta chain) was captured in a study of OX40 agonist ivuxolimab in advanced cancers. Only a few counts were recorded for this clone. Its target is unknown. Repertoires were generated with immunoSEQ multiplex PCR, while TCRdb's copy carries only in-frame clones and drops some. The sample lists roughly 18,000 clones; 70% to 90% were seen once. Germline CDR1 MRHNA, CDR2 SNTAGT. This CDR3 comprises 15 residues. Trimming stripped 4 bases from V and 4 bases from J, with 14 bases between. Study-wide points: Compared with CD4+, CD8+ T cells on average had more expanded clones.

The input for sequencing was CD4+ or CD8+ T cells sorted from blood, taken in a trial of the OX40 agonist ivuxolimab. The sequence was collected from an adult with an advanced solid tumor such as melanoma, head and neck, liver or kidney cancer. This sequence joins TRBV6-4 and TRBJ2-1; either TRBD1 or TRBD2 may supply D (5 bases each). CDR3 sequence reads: CASSAAGTGYNEQFF. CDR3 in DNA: TGTGCCAGCAGTGCCGCCGGGACGGGTTACAATGAGCAGTTCTTC.